The T cell receptor (beta chain) described here comes from a study of cytomegalovirus exposure and HLA in healthy donors. Healthy individuals who donated bone marrow served as the donors. Primers: 60 Vbeta forward and 13 Jbeta reverse. Assay: immunoSEQ multiplex PCR; the TCRdb copy retains only in-frame clones and omits some. The table has about 120,000 clones, nearly 65% seen once; the top ten hold less than 12%. The CDR3 is made up of 15 amino acids. In germline, CDR1 is SGHRS, CDR2 YFSETQ. The V end was cut by 0 bases, the J end by 1 base, with 10 bases between. The chain couples TRBV5-1 to TRBJ1-2; D remains ambiguous. Material: PBMCs. The clonotype was recovered from a man aged 40-49 years in good health and CMV-seropositive. CDR3 protein: CASSLEGRINYGYTF. CDR3 nucleotide sequence: TGCGCCAGCAGCTTGGAAGGCAGGATTAACTATGGCTACACCTTC. Full variable domain (outside the CDR3, taken from reference TRBV5-1 and TRBJ1-2): KAGVTQTPRYLIKTRGQQVTLSCSPISGHRSVSWYQQTPGQGLQFLFEYFSETQRNKGNFPGRFSGRQFSNSRSEMNVSTLELGDSALYLCASSLEGRINYGYTFGSGTRLTVV.